Described below is a single TCR beta chain sequence and its context. The sample belongs to a study of T-cell reconstitution after alpha-beta-depleted transplantation in children. Germline assignment: CDR1 SGDLS and CDR2 YYNGEE. This CDR3 contains 15 residues. V lost 0 bases and J lost 0, with 7 bases in between. Unique molecular identifiers were incorporated during preparation of the TCRbeta library. TCRdb passed the PCR reads through MiXCR, listing each CDR3 protein once. The data show about 500,000 distinct CDR3 sequences, with approximately 32% seen just once and 2% to 2.5% held by the top ten. This TCR was recovered from a human donor who donated a stem cell graft to a child with aplastic anemia. The specimen comprised PBMCs from the stem cell graft donor, sampled from the stem cell graft. This chain uses TRBV9 with TRBJ1-5, with unresolved D. CDR3 nucleotides: TGTGCCAGCAGCGTAGGGCTGGATAGCAATCAGCCCCAGCATTTT. Protein sequence: CASSVGLDSNQPQHF.